This is a list of T cell receptor beta chains from one sample in a study of control samples from healthy donors and cancer patients. Clones were sequenced by immunoSEQ multiplex PCR, and TCRdb holds only the in-frame ones, with some missing. The sample has 150,000 to 200,000 clones, 90% to 95% seen once. Specimen: blood. Receptors originate from a woman aged 25-40 years in good health. Each CDR3 is given with its conserved first and last residue. The order of the fields is J gene, D gene, CDR3 length, V gene, clone size, CDR3 DNA, CDR3 protein. A D gene is named only where the DNA matches it firmly. Some rows mark clone size as missing; the rest say once, few, many or name a class of expanded clone.

>TRBJ1-4|TRBD1|13|TRBV5-1|NA
TGCGCCAGCAGCTTGGGACAGGGGACAAAACTGTTTTTT
CASSLGQGTKLFF
>TRBJ1-6|TRBD1|14|TRBV28|NA
TGTGCCAGCAGTTCCGGGACAGATAATTCACCCCTCCACTTT
CASSSGTDNSPLHF
>TRBJ1-2|NA|16|TRBV3-1/TRBV3-2|few
TGTGCCAGCAGCCAAGGCGGGCAGGGCCTAAACTATGGCTACACCTTC
CASSQGGQGLNYGYTF
>TRBJ2-6|TRBD1|15|TRBV15|once
TGTGCCACCAGCGCACAGGGGTCTGGGGCCAACGTCCTGACTTTC
CATSAQGSGANVLTF
>TRBJ1-1|NA|11|TRBV20-1|NA
TGCAGTGCTAGGGGGAACACTGAAGCTTTCTTT
CSARGNTEAFF
>TRBJ1-6|TRBD1|14|TRBV6-4|NA
TGTGCCAGCAGTGAGACAGGGGGCGGTTCACCCCTCCACTTT
CASSETGGGSPLHF
>TRBJ1-2|NA|13|TRBV15|NA
TGTGCCACCAGCCCTGACAAGAACTATGGCTACACCTTC
CATSPDKNYGYTF
>TRBJ2-7|NA|14|TRBV28|NA
TGTGCCAGCAGTTTGGTTGGTGGGGGCTACGAGCAGTACTTC
CASSLVGGGYEQYF
>TRBJ1-2|NA|14|TRBV7-9|NA
TGTGCCAGCAGCTTAGGGACACAAAACTATGGCTACACCTTC
CASSLGTQNYGYTF
>TRBJ1-1|TRBD1|16|TRBV5-1|NA
TGCGCCAGCAGCCACCCGACAGGGGGGATGAACACTGAAGCTTTCTTT
CASSHPTGGMNTEAFF
>TRBJ2-2|NA|13|TRBV4-3|NA
TGCGCCAGCAGCCCAAGGAGGGCCGGGGAGCTGTTTTTT
CASSPRRAGELFF
>TRBJ1-1|NA|13|TRBV7-3|NA
TGTGCCAGCAGCTTACTGGGGGACACTGAAGCTTTCTTT
CASSLLGDTEAFF
>TRBJ2-1|TRBD2|14|TRBV24-1|NA
TGTGCCACCAGTGATCCAGGGAGGGTGGATGAGCAGTTCTTC
CATSDPGRVDEQFF
>TRBJ1-2|NA|12|TRBV3-1/TRBV3-2|NA
TGTGCCAGCAGCCAGGGCGCGGTCGGCTACACCTTC
CASSQGAVGYTF
>TRBJ2-5|TRBD1|15|TRBV25-1|NA
TGTGCCAGCAGTGAACCCGGGACAGGGGGACAGACCCAGTACTTC
CASSEPGTGGQTQYF
>TRBJ2-3|NA|13|TRBV5-1|NA
TGCGCCAGCAGCTTGGGTTCTACAGATACGCAGTATTTT
CASSLGSTDTQYF
>TRBJ1-1|NA|14|TRBV30|NA
TGTGCCTGGAGTAGACTGGGGCGGGACACTGAAGCTTTCTTT
CAWSRLGRDTEAFF
>TRBJ1-6|NA|13|TRBV6-4|NA
TGTGCCAGCAGTGAGGGGGATAATTCACCCCTCCACTTT
CASSEGDNSPLHF
>TRBJ1-6|TRBD1|16|TRBV4-1|NA
TGCGCCAGCAGCTCCGGACAGGGAGACTATAATTCACCCCTCCACTTT
CASSSGQGDYNSPLHF
>TRBJ2-5|TRBD1|15|TRBV30|NA
TGTGCCTGGAGTGAACGCGAGACAGGGGAAGAGACCCAGTACTTC
CAWSERETGEETQYF
>TRBJ2-7|TRBD2|14|TRBV10-3|NA
TGTGCCATCAGTGATCTAGCGGGAGTCTACGAGCAGTACTTC
CAISDLAGVYEQYF
>TRBJ2-7|NA|15|TRBV6-1|NA
TGTGCCAGCAGTGAAGCGGCGACAGTCTCCTACGAGCAGTACTTC
CASSEAATVSYEQYF
>TRBJ2-2|TRBD1|13|TRBV29-1|NA
TGCAGCTGGACAGGGGTTAACACCGGGGAGCTGTTTTTT
CSWTGVNTGELFF
>TRBJ2-1|TRBD1|15|TRBV28|NA
TGTGCCAGCAGTTTAGGGGGGACAGGGGGCGCTGAGCAGTTCTTC
CASSLGGTGGAEQFF
>TRBJ1-2|NA|14|TRBV11-2|NA
TGTGCCAGCAGCTCGACAGCCTCTAACTATGGCTACACCTTC
CASSSTASNYGYTF
>TRBJ2-2|TRBD1|13|TRBV12-3/TRBV12-4|NA
TGTGCCAGCAGTCCCAGGGGGACCGGGGAGCTGTTTTTT
CASSPRGTGELFF
>TRBJ2-4|NA|16|TRBV7-2|NA
TGTGCCAGCAGCTTAGTGGAGGGTTCGGCCAAAAACATTCAGTACTTC
CASSLVEGSAKNIQYF
>TRBJ1-6|NA|14|TRBV18|NA
TGTGCCAGCTCACCACGGCAGGGAAATTCACCCCTCCACTTT
CASSPRQGNSPLHF
>TRBJ1-1|TRBD1|13|TRBV7-8|NA
TGTGCCAGCAGTCGACAGGGGAACACTGAAGCTTTCTTT
CASSRQGNTEAFF
>TRBJ2-3|TRBD2|16|TRBV6-6|NA
TGTGCCAGCAGCCCCACCGGGACTAGCGGCACAGATACGCAGTATTTT
CASSPTGTSGTDTQYF
>TRBJ2-5|TRBD1|15|TRBV6-4|few
TGTGCCAGCAGTGACTCAGCGACAGGGGTGGAGACCCAGTACTTC
CASSDSATGVETQYF
>TRBJ2-3|NA|13|TRBV6-5|once
TGTGCCAGCAGTTGGCAGGGCCCAGATACGCAGTATTTT
CASSWQGPDTQYF
>TRBJ2-5|NA|14|TRBV5-5|NA
TGTGCCAGCAGCCCTGGGGGCCAGTCAGAGACCCAGTACTTC
CASSPGGQSETQYF
>TRBJ1-5|TRBD1|16|TRBV6-1|NA
TGTGCCAGCAGTGAAGTAAGACAGGGGTGGGGACAGCCCCAGCATTTT
CASSEVRQGWGQPQHF
>TRBJ1-1|NA|14|TRBV28|NA
TGTGCCAGCAGTTTGCGCACAGAGAACACTGAAGCTTTCTTT
CASSLRTENTEAFF
>TRBJ2-1|TRBD1|16|TRBV28|NA
TGTGCCAGCAGTTCCCCCGGGACAGGGGCTCACAATGAGCAGTTCTTC
CASSSPGTGAHNEQFF
>TRBJ1-2|TRBD1|15|TRBV7-2|NA
TGTGCCAGCAGCTTAGCTAAGTCAGGGGGCCATGGCTACACCTTC
CASSLAKSGGHGYTF
>TRBJ1-3|NA|14|TRBV6-1|NA
TGTGCCAGCAGTGAGAGGGGGGGTGGAAACACCATATATTTT
CASSERGGGNTIYF
>TRBJ2-6|NA|14|TRBV7-9|NA
TGTGCCAGCAGCTTAGGGGCTGGGGCCAACGTCCTGACTTTC
CASSLGAGANVLTF
>TRBJ2-1|NA|13|TRBV30|NA
TGTGCCTGGAGTGTACTAGGGGTCAATGAGCAGTTCTTC
CAWSVLGVNEQFF
>TRBJ2-5|NA|14|TRBV28|once
TGTGCCAGCAGTTTCCCCGGGAGCGGAGAGACCCAGTACTTC
CASSFPGSGETQYF
>TRBJ1-6|NA|14|TRBV5-8|NA
TGTGCCAGCAGCTTCTCCAGGGATAATTCACCCCTCCACTTT
CASSFSRDNSPLHF
>TRBJ2-5|TRBD2|16|TRBV9|NA
TGTGCCAGCAGCGTAGCACTAGCGTTAACCGGAGAGACCCAGTACTTC
CASSVALALTGETQYF
>TRBJ1-2|TRBD1|12|TRBV28|NA
TGTGCCAGCAGTTCCCGACAGGGCCGCTACACCTTC
CASSSRQGRYTF
>TRBJ2-1|TRBD2|15|TRBV15|NA
TGTGCCACCAGCAGAGGGAAGCGGGACTACAATGAGCAGTTCTTC
CATSRGKRDYNEQFF
>TRBJ1-1|NA|13|TRBV18|once
TGTGCCAGCTCACCTAGGACAGACACTGAAGCTTTCTTT
CASSPRTDTEAFF
>TRBJ1-3|NA|13|TRBV4-1|NA
TGCGCCAGCAGCCCACAGGGTGGAAACACCATATATTTT
CASSPQGGNTIYF
>TRBJ2-6|TRBD1|18|TRBV3-1/TRBV3-2|NA
TGTGCCAGCAGCCGGGCACAGGGGCTGCGCGCTGGGGCCAACGTCCTGACTTTC
CASSRAQGLRAGANVLTF
>TRBJ2-7|TRBD2|14|TRBV20-1|NA
TGCAGTGCTAGTTTTAGCGGGAGGGGCTACGAGCAGTACTTC
CSASFSGRGYEQYF
>TRBJ2-3|TRBD2|16|TRBV6-4|NA
TGTGCCAGCAGTGACTCGGGCGGGGGGGCCACAGATACGCAGTATTTT
CASSDSGGGATDTQYF
>TRBJ2-5|NA|15|TRBV27|NA
TGTGCCAGCAGTTTAGGGGGCAGGGGTGGCGAGACCCAGTACTTC
CASSLGGRGGETQYF
>TRBJ1-6|NA|13|TRBV5-6|once
TGTGCCAGCAGCTTAGCAGCGAATTCACCCCTCCACTTT
CASSLAANSPLHF
>TRBJ1-1|NA|14|TRBV7-9|NA
TGTGCCAGCAGCTTGGGCACCATGAACACTGAAGCTTTCTTT
CASSLGTMNTEAFF
>TRBJ2-7|TRBD1|14|TRBV10-2|NA
TGCGCCAGCACCTCCCAGGGACAGGGTTACGAGCAGTACTTC
CASTSQGQGYEQYF
>TRBJ2-3|TRBD2|13|TRBV12-3/TRBV12-4|NA
TGTGCCAGCAGGGGACTAGCGGGAGATACGCAGTATTTT
CASRGLAGDTQYF